Listed below are T cell receptor beta chains from one sample, sequenced in a study of Ad26.COV2.S vaccination and SARS-CoV-2 variants. This table comes from immunoSEQ multiplex PCR, and its TCRdb copy is limited to in-frame clones, with some not included. This table has 500,000 or so clones, roughly nine tenths appearing once. Sequencing used peripheral blood, obtained in a trial of Ad26.COV2.S vaccine versus placebo. The receptors derive from a person aged 18-60 years who received the Ad26.COV2.S COVID-19 vaccine or a placebo. Each CDR3 is given with its conserved first and last residue. Each record gives: J gene, V gene, CDR3 length, CDR3 protein.

J: TRBJ2-5
V: TRBV10-3
length: 14
CDR3: CAISGQGAGETQYF

J: TRBJ2-3
V: TRBV30
length: 13
CDR3: CAWEQGAGDTQYF

J: TRBJ1-1
V: TRBV7-9
length: 12
CDR3: CAVAEGGTEAFF

J: TRBJ1-2
V: TRBV5-1
length: 17
CDR3: CASSPNLPPVSNYGYTF

J: TRBJ1-1
V: TRBV6-8
length: 16
CDR3: CASSLERAELNTEAFF

J: TRBJ2-1
V: TRBV27
length: 14
CDR3: CASTRHGAENEQFF

J: TRBJ2-1
V: TRBV11-3
length: 13
CDR3: CASSFGPSNEQFF

J: TRBJ2-2
V: TRBV5-8
length: 17
CDR3: CASSFPGGVWNTGELFF

J: TRBJ2-6
V: TRBV11-3
length: 18
CDR3: CASSLGAGRYSGANVLTF

J: TRBJ2-3
V: TRBV7-9
length: 17
CDR3: CASSLSGGAPGADTQYF

J: TRBJ1-2
V: TRBV7-9
length: 13
CDR3: CASSPGLNWGYTF

J: TRBJ1-1
V: TRBV6-2/TRBV6-3
length: 14
CDR3: CASSQYRGYTEAFF

J: TRBJ2-6
V: TRBV4-2
length: 16
CDR3: CASSQVLYSGANVLTF

J: TRBJ2-1
V: TRBV18
length: 17
CDR3: CASSLNERGIGSSEQFF

J: TRBJ2-3
V: TRBV6-2/TRBV6-3
length: 15
CDR3: CASSYFGVWTDTQYF

J: TRBJ2-2
V: TRBV5-1
length: 14
CDR3: CASRGLANTGELFF

J: TRBJ2-1
V: TRBV3-1/TRBV3-2
length: 16
CDR3: CASSDRLAGGRNEQFF

J: TRBJ1-1
V: TRBV7-3
length: 13
CDR3: CASSLGSGTEAFF

J: TRBJ1-6
V: TRBV28
length: 16
CDR3: CASSFTLRGLLSPLHF

J: TRBJ2-1
V: TRBV29-1
length: 16
CDR3: CSVGSGPTYSYNEQFF

J: TRBJ2-5
V: TRBV29-1
length: 13
CDR3: CSGRQGAGETQYF

J: TRBJ2-5
V: TRBV28
length: 16
CDR3: CASRPNSGTHQETQYF

J: TRBJ2-1
V: TRBV18
length: 17
CDR3: CASSPQSGPSSYNEQFF

J: TRBJ2-3
V: TRBV24-1
length: 15
CDR3: CATSDGKGTGDTQYF

J: TRBJ2-7
V: TRBV2
length: 14
CDR3: CASSEGAGRHEQYF

J: TRBJ2-3
V: TRBV18
length: 11
CDR3: CASSPADTQYF

J: TRBJ1-1
V: TRBV7-8
length: 13
CDR3: CASSLIQGSEAFF

J: TRBJ1-1
V: TRBV7-8
length: 14
CDR3: CASSLVSQVGEAFF

J: TRBJ1-1
V: TRBV18
length: 14
CDR3: CASSPGSPNTEAFF

J: TRBJ2-5
V: TRBV7-8
length: 14
CDR3: CASRQREGQETQYF

J: TRBJ1-1
V: TRBV7-2
length: 14
CDR3: CASSLAGVNTEAFF

J: TRBJ1-5
V: TRBV30
length: 15
CDR3: CAWSAREAGNQPQHF